This T cell receptor beta chain was recorded in a study of OX40 agonist ivuxolimab in advanced cancers. The table came from immunoSEQ multiplex PCR; TCRdb's copy has only in-frame clones and leaves some out. The sample carries about 46,000 clones, roughly nine tenths recorded once. CDR3 size: 15 residues. Trimming took 2 bases from V and 5 from J; bases not matched to a gene: 9. Germline CDR1 reads KGHSH; CDR2 reads LQKENI. The TCR originated in an adult with an advanced solid tumor such as melanoma, head and neck, liver or kidney cancer. Sequenced material: CD4+ or CD8+ T cells sorted from blood, taken in a trial of the OX40 agonist ivuxolimab. The J gene is TRBJ2-7, the V gene TRBV18, with TRBD1 matching over 7 bases. In nucleotides, the CDR3 is TGTGCCAGCTCACCAATAACAGGGGTCGGAGACGAGCAGTACTTC. Translating it yields CASSPITGVGDEQYF.